Shown below are 18 T cell receptor beta chains from a single sample sequenced in a study of human T cells and chemical hapten exposure. Time point of the sample: patch test 1, 2 weeks after DPC sensitization. Treatment noted: therapeutic diphenylcyclopropenone sensitization with weekly scalp DPC. TCRdb recomputed calls from the RACE reads with MiXCR, one row per CDR3 protein. Of approximately 82,000 distinct CDR3 sequences in the sample, about 11% were seen once. The sample here was whole blood, taken in connection with sensitization to the hapten diphenylcyclopropenone (DPC). All receptors come from a man between 35 and 55 years old with alopecia areata. Some clones in this sample may be carry-over from other donors' samples.

This clonotype was found a few times. The CDR3: CASSGLVTEAFF. CDR3 nucleotide sequence: TGTGCCAGCAGCGGTCTTGTCACTGAAGCTTTCTTT. J is TRBJ1-1 and V is TRBV7-8; D is uncertain. This CDR3 is built from 12 residues. Trimming took off 5 bases at V and 4 bases at J, with 8 bases between the two ends. The germline gives CDR1 SGHVS, CDR2 FQNEAQ.

This clonotype has a handful of counts. The gene calls are TRBV4-2 and TRBJ2-5, with TRBD2 matching 11 bases. This CDR3 has 20 amino acids. V shed 0 bases and J 2 bases; nucleotides not matched to a gene: 14. Germline CDR1 reads LGHNA; CDR2 reads YNFKEQ. CDR3 sequence reads: CASSQEVVSGRASLQETQYF. DNA of the CDR3: TGTGCCAGCAGCCAAGAGGTGGTTAGCGGGAGGGCTTCCCTGCAAGAGACCCAGTACTTC.

The CDR3 nucleotides read TGTGCCAGCAGCCAAGATCCGGGACAGGTGTATGGCTACACCTTC. It translates to CASSQDPGQVYGYTF. The chain uses TRBV4-2 and TRBJ1-2; 8 positions match TRBD1. V trimming: 0 bases; J trimming: 5 bases; junction bases outside the gene matches: 5. The germline gives CDR1 LGHNA, CDR2 YNFKEQ. The CDR3 is 15 residues long.

This clonotype appeared a few times. The chain uses TRBV12-3 or TRBV12-4 and TRBJ2-3, with D perhaps being TRBD1 or TRBD2 (5 bases each). V was cut by 5 bases and J by 4 bases, with 13 bases left in between. This CDR3 spans 14 amino acids. The CDR3 loop is CASSPKRGADTQYF. CDR3 in DNA: TGTGCCAGCAGTCCAAAAAGAGGGGCAGATACGCAGTATTTT.

This clonotype showed up just a few times. The CDR3 sequence is CASSSPWNGSEAFF. CDR3 sequence (DNA): TGTGCCAGCAGCTCCCCCTGGAACGGGTCTGAAGCTTTCTTT. This chain joins TRBV13 and TRBJ1-1; D uncertain. Trimming removed 4 bases at V and 6 bases at J, with 15 bases between. Germline V gene lookup returns CDR1 PRHDT and CDR2 FYEKMQ (reference sequence). CDR3 size: 14 residues.

This clonotype was counted a few times. The J gene is TRBJ1-1, the V gene TRBV7-8; unclear D gene. V lost 1 base and J lost 1, with 10 bases in between. The CDR3 has 15 residues. The germline V gene encodes CDR1 SGHVS and CDR2 FQNEAQ. The CDR3 protein is CASSLVGKKNTEAFF. CDR3 DNA sequence: TGTGCCAGCAGCTTAGTTGGCAAGAAGAACACTGAAGCTTTCTTT.

This clonotype has ten or more counts. V usage is TRBV3-1 and J usage is TRBJ2-7; D might be TRBD1 (6 bases). Trimming removed 3 bases at V and 6 bases at J, with 9 bases between. The CDR3 length is 12 residues. The germline gives CDR1 LGHDT, CDR2 YNNKEL (reference sequence). The CDR3 sequence is CASSHRGREQYF. In DNA form, the CDR3 reads TGTGCCAGCAGCCACAGGGGACGCGAGCAGTACTTC.

The gene calls are TRBV20-1 and TRBJ1-5; a weak D match, TRBD1 (5 bases). Deletions cut 3 bases from V and 3 bases from J, with 12 bases between. The CDR3 is made up of 14 amino acids. In germline, CDR1 is DFQATT, CDR2 SNEGSKA (reference sequence). The CDR3 spells CSARTEPHNQPQHF. The DNA for the CDR3 is TGCAGTGCTAGGACAGAACCTCACAATCAGCCCCAGCATTTT.

This clonotype has a handful of counts. The V gene is TRBV7-6, the J gene TRBJ2-1; TRBD1 matches at 10 bases. The germline V gene encodes CDR1 SGHVS and CDR2 FNYEAQ. CDR3 length: 15 residues. The J segment lost 7 bases and the V segment lost 1 base, leaving 4 bases of the junction unmatched. Written as DNA, the CDR3 is TGTGCCAGCAGCTTAGGGGACAGGGGTGTAAATGAGCAGTTCTTC. This translates into CASSLGDRGVNEQFF. Full variable domain (remainder filled in from reference TRBV7-6 and TRBJ2-1): GAGVSQSPRYKVTKRGQDVALRCDPISGHVSLYWYRQALGQGPEFLTYFNYEAQQDKSGLPNDRFSAERPEGSISTLTIQRTEQRDSAMYRCASSLGDRGVNEQFFGPGTRLTVL.

This clonotype was detected a few times. The chain employs TRBV7-2 and TRBJ2-5, with a weak D call TRBD1 (6 bases). V lost 6 bases and J lost 1, with 15 bases in between. This CDR3 spans 15 amino acids. Germline CDR1 and CDR2: SGHTA and FQGNSA. This CDR3 reads CASRKAGTSQETQYF. The DNA for the CDR3 is TGTGCCAGCAGAAAAGCCGGGACAAGCCAAGAGACCCAGTACTTC.

The chain employs TRBV5-4 and TRBJ1-2; D call uncertain. Looked up from germline, CDR1 is SGHNT and CDR2 is YYREEE (reference sequence). Trimming took 5 bases from V and 13 from J, leaving 15 bases between them. The length of the CDR3 is 11 residues. The CDR3 coding sequence is TGTGCCAGCAGTCGGACCGGGGTCTCCACCTTC. Translation: CASSRTGVSTF.

This clonotype was counted only a few times. The genes are TRBV6-1 and TRBJ2-3; D possibly corresponds to TRBD1 (6 bases). The CDR3 contains 13 residues. V gave up 5 bases and J gave up 4 bases, with 10 bases separating them. In germline, CDR1 is MNHNS, CDR2 SASEGT. The CDR3 DNA follows: TGTGCCAGCAGTCAGGGGCCCCCAGATACGCAGTATTTT. As protein: CASSQGPPDTQYF.

This rearrangement joins TRBV7-2 to TRBJ1-2; tentatively, D is TRBD1 (6 bases). The germline V and J ends were trimmed by 4 bases and 7 bases, with 19 bases remaining between them. The CDR3 totals 15 residues. Germline assignment: CDR1 SGHTA and CDR2 FQGNSA. CDR3 sequence: CASSSPQGRAAGYTF. The CDR3 DNA sequence: TGTGCCAGCAGCTCCCCACAGGGAAGGGCCGCTGGCTACACCTTC.

This clonotype was observed many times. The chain is built from TRBV7-6 and TRBJ2-3, with 10 bases fitting TRBD1. There are 16 residues in the CDR3. Per germline, CDR1 SGHVS and CDR2 FNYEAQ. The ends lost 3 bases at V and 0 bases at J; junction bases unmatched: 3. The CDR3 spells CASSFGTGVSTDTQYF. DNA for the CDR3: TGTGCCAGCAGCTTTGGGACAGGGGTTAGCACAGATACGCAGTATTTT.

The chain employs TRBV5-6 and TRBJ2-3; D not resolved. The ends were cut back, 0 bases at V and 2 bases at J, with 10 bases in the middle. The CDR3 spans 15 residues. Germline CDR1 SGHDT, CDR2 YYEEEE. The chain's CDR3 is CASSLVGRSTDTQYF. DNA of the CDR3: TGTGCCAGCAGCTTGGTCGGCAGGTCCACAGATACGCAGTATTTT.

The CDR3 sequence is CASSLGAGGWTDTQYF. CDR3 DNA: TGTGCCAGCAGCTTAGGAGCGGGAGGGTGGACAGATACGCAGTATTTT. The V gene is TRBV7-6, the J gene TRBJ2-3; 10 bases fit TRBD2. Trimming cost V 1 base and J 3 bases; bases outside gene matches: 4. CDR3 length: 16 residues. CDR1 and CDR2 (germline): SGHVS, FNYEAQ.

The rearrangement uses TRBV7-8 and TRBJ1-2; perhaps TRBD1 as D (6 bases). CDR1 and CDR2 (germline): SGHVS, FQNEAQ. This CDR3 comprises 15 residues. V lost 5 bases and J lost 0, with 13 bases in between. CDR3 protein: CASSVTGDPNYGYTF. The DNA of the CDR3 is TGTGCCAGCAGCGTGACAGGAGATCCTAACTATGGCTACACCTTC.

The table lists this clonotype with a few counts. The chain recombines TRBV2 with TRBJ2-7, with a weak D call TRBD1 (5 bases). Germline lookup yields CDR1 SNHLY and CDR2 FYNNEI. The V end was cut by 2 bases, the J end by 5 bases, with 16 bases between. There are 15 residues in the CDR3. The CDR3 protein is CASSESPGPVDEQYV. Here the CDR3 DNA reads TGTGCCAGCAGTGAATCCCCAGGGCCGGTGGACGAGCAGTACGTC.